A single sample gave rise to the 3 T cell receptor beta chains below, sequenced in a study of blood T cell repertoires in COVID-19. The protocol was immunoSEQ multiplex PCR, while the TCRdb copy is restricted to in-frame clones and leaves out a portion. This table holds about 46,000 clones, roughly 88% found once. Sequenced: peripheral blood. These TCRs come from a human donor in a cohort sampled during active COVID-19. The donor label of this sample is uncertain.

The gene calls are TRBV9 and TRBJ1-5, with 9 bases fitting TRBD1. The CDR3 totals 16 residues. Unmatched junction bases numbered 7, after V lost 3 bases and J lost 3 bases. Germline V gives CDR1 SGDLS, CDR2 YYNGEE. The CDR3 DNA follows: TGTGCCAGCAGCGCGGGACAGGGATATAACAATCAGCCCCAGCATTTT. This codes for CASSAGQGYNNQPQHF.

This clone was counted once. V is TRBV5-1 and J is TRBJ2-1; tentatively, D is TRBD1 (6 bases). This CDR3 spans 15 amino acids. Trimming cost V 2 bases and J 2 bases, with 11 bases left between them. Germline-derived CDR1 and CDR2 are SGHRS and YFSETQ. CDR3 sequence reads: CASSFGQHAYNEQFF. The CDR3 DNA sequence: TGCGCCAGCAGCTTCGGACAGCACGCCTACAATGAGCAGTTCTTC.

The chain uses TRBV5-1 and TRBJ1-6; D is uncertain. This CDR3 contains 14 residues. Germline V gives CDR1 SGHRS, CDR2 YFSETQ. V lost 0 bases and J 5 bases, leaving 6 bases between the germline ends. The CDR3 here is CASSLGRDNSPLHF. Here the CDR3 DNA reads TGCGCCAGCAGCTTGGGACGGGATAATTCACCCCTCCACTTT.